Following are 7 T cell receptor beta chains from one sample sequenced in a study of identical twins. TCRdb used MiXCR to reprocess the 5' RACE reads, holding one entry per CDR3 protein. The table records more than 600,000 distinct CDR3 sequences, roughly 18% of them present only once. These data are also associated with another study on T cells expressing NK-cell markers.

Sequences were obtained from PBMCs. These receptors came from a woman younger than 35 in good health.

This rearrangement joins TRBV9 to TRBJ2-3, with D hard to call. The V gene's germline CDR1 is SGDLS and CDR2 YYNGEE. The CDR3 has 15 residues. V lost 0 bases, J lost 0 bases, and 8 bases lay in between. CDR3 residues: CASSVEGSSTDTQYF. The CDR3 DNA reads TGTGCCAGCAGCGTAGAGGGTAGCAGCACAGATACGCAGTATTTT.

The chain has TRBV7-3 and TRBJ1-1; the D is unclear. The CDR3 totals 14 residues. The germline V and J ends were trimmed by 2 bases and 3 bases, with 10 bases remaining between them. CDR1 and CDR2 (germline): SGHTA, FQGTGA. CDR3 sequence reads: CASSLYVVDTEAFF. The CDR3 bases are TGTGCCAGCAGCTTATACGTGGTTGACACTGAAGCTTTCTTT.

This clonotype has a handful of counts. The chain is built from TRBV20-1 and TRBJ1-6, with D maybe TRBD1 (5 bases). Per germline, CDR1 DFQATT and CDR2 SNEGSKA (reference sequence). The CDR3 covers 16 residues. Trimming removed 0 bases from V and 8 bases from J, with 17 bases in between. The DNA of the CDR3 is TGCAGTGCTAGAGATCGGGCAGGGACGACGGATTCACCCCTCCACTTT. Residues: CSARDRAGTTDSPLHF.

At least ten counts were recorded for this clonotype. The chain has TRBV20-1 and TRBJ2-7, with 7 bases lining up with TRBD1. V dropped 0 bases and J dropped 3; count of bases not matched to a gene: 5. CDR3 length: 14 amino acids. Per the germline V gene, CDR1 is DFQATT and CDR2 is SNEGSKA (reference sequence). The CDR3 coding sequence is TGCAGTGCTAGAGACCGACAGGGAAGCTACGAGCAGTACTTC. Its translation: CSARDRQGSYEQYF.

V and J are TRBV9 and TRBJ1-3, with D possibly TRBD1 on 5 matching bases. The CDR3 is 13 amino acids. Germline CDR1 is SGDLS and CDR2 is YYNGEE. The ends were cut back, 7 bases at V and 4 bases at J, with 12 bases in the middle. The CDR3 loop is CASGPSGGNTIYF. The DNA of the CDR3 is TGTGCCAGCGGGCCGTCAGGGGGAAACACCATATATTTT.

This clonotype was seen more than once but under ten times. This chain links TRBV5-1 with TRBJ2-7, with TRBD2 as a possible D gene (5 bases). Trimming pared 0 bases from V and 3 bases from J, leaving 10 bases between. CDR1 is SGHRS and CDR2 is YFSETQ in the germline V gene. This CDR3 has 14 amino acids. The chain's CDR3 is CASSLGGDGYEQYF. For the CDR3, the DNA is TGCGCCAGCAGCTTGGGGGGAGATGGCTACGAGCAGTACTTC.

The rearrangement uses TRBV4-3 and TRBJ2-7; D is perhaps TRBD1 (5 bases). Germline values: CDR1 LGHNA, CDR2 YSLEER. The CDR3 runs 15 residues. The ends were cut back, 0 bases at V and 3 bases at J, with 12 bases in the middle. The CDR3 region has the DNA TGCGCCAGCAGCCAAGATTTTCAGGGCGACTACGAGCAGTACTTC. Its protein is CASSQDFQGDYEQYF.